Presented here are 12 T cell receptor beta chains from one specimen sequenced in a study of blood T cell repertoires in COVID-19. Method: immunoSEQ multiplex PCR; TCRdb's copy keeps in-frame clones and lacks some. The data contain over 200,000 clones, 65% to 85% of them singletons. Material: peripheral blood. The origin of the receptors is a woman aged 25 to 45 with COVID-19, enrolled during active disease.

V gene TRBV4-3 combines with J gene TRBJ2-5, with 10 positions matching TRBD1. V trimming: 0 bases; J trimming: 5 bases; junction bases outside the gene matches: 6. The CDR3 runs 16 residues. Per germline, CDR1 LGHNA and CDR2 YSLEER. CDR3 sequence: CASSQDPDRGQETQYF. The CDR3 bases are TGCGCCAGCAGCCAAGATCCCGACAGGGGGCAGGAGACCCAGTACTTC.

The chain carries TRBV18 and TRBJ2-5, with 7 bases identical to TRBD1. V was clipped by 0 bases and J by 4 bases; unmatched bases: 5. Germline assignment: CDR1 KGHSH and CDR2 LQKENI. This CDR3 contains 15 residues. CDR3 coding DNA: TGTGCCAGCTCACCACCGAGGGGGCAGGGAGAGACCCAGTACTTC. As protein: CASSPPRGQGETQYF.

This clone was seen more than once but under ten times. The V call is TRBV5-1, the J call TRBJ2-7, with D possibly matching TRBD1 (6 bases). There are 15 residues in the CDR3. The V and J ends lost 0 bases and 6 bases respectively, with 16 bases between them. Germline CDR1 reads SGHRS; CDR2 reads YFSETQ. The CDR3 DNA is TGCGCCAGCAGCTTGGAAGGGCAGGGGCTAGGCGAGCAGTACTTC. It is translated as CASSLEGQGLGEQYF.

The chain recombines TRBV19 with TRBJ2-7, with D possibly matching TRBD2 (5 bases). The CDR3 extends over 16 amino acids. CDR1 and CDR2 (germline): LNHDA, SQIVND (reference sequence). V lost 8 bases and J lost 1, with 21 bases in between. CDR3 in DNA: TGTGCCAGTTCCGATCGGCGGGCGGCCCTTTCCTACGAGCAGTACTTC. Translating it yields CASSDRRAALSYEQYF.

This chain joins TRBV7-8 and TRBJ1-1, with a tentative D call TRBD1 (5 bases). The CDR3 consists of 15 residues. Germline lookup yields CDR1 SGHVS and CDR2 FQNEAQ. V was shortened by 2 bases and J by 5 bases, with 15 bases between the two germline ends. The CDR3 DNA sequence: TGTGCCAGCAGCTTAAGTCAGGGTGGAGCGACTGAAGCTTTCTTT. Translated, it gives CASSLSQGGATEAFF.

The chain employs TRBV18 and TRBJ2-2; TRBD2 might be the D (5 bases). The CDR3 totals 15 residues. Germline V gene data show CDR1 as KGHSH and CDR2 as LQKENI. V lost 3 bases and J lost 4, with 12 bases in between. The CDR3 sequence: CASSPRVRGTGELFF. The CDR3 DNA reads TGTGCCAGCTCACCCAGAGTCCGGGGCACCGGGGAGCTGTTTTTT.

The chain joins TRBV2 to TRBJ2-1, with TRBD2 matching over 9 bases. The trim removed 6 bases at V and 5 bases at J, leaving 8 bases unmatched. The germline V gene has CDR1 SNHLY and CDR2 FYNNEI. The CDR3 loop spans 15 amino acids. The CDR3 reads CASRNEREVDNEQFF. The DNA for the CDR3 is TGTGCCAGCAGAAATGAGCGGGAGGTGGACAATGAGCAGTTCTTC.

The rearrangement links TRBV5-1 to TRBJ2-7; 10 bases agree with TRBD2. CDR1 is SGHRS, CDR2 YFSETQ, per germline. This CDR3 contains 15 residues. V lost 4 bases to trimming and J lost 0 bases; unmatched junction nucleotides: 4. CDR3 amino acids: CASSLGLAVSYEQYF. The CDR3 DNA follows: TGCGCCAGCAGCCTAGGACTAGCGGTCTCCTACGAGCAGTACTTC.

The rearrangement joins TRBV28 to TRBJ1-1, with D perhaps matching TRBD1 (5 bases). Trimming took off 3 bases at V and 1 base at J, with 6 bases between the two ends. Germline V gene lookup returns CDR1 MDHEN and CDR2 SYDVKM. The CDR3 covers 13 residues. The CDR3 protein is CASSFQGNTEAFF. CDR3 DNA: TGTGCCAGCAGTTTCCAGGGGAACACTGAAGCTTTCTTT.

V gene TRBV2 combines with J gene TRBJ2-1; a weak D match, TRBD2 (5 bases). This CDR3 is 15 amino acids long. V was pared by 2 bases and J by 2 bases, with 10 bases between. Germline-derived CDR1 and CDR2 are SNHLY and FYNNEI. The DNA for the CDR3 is TGTGCCAGCAGTGAACGGGGTGGCCCCTACAATGAGCAGTTCTTC. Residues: CASSERGGPYNEQFF.

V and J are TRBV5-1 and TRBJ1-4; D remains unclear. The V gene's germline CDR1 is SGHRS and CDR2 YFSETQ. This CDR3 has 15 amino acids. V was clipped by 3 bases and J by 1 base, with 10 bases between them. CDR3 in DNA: TGCGCCAGCAGCTCTACTTTTGGAACTAATGAAAAACTGTTTTTT. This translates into CASSSTFGTNEKLFF.

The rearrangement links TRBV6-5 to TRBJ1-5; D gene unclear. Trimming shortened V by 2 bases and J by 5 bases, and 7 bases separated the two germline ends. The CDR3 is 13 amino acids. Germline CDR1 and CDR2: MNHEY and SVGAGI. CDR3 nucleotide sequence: TGTGCCAGCAGTTACGGGCTTGATCAGCCCCAGCATTTT. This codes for CASSYGLDQPQHF.